Below are 31 T cell receptor beta chains sequenced from a single sample in a study of radiation and T cells in renal cell carcinoma. Indicated treatment: treatment-naive control, cytoreductive nephrectomy. Profiling relied on immunoSEQ multiplex PCR, and the TCRdb table lists in-frame clones only, not all of them. This sample has over 10,000 clones, with less than 70% found just once. Sequencing was performed on tumor tissue, taken from a patient whose treatment was nephrectomy without radiotherapy. The receptors derive from a woman older than 75 with renal cell carcinoma.

This sequence joins TRBV10-1 and TRBJ2-3; tentatively, D is TRBD2 (7 bases). The CDR3 has 17 residues. Trimming pared 0 bases from V and 1 base from J, leaving 14 bases between. Germline CDR1 WNHNN, CDR2 SYGVQD (reference sequence). CDR3 loop: CASSESGGGSGTDTQYF. DNA for the CDR3: TGCGCCAGCAGTGAGTCAGGGGGAGGGTCGGGCACAGATACGCAGTATTTT.

The rearrangement links TRBV5-1 to TRBJ2-5, with a possible D match to TRBD2 (5 bases). Germline-derived CDR1 and CDR2 are SGHRS and YFSETQ. This CDR3 region has 16 residues. Deletions cut 0 bases from V and 3 bases from J, with 15 bases between. CDR3 in DNA: TGCGCCAGCAGCTTGGGTCTATACGGGCGGGAAGAGACCCAGTACTTC. This translates into CASSLGLYGREETQYF. Full variable domain (missing parts from reference TRBV5-1 and TRBJ2-5): KAGVTQTPRYLIKTRGQQVTLSCSPISGHRSVSWYQQTPGQGLQFLFEYFSETQRNKGNFPGRFSGRQFSNSRSEMNVSTLELGDSALYLCASSLGLYGREETQYFGPGTRLLVL.

This clone was detected a few times. The CDR3 spells CASSKRWGQGRHSPLHF. The DNA for the CDR3 is TGTGCCAGCAGCAAACGTTGGGGACAGGGAAGACATTCACCCCTCCACTTT. The V and J genes are TRBV7-8 and TRBJ1-6, with 9 bases fitting TRBD1. V trimming: 5 bases; J trimming: 8 bases; junction bases outside the gene matches: 13. This CDR3 region has 17 residues. Per the germline V gene, CDR1 is SGHVS and CDR2 is FQNEAQ.

V and J are TRBV5-1 and TRBJ2-7, with D tentatively TRBD1 (7 bases). Trimming cost V 3 bases and J 5 bases, with 15 bases left between them. The CDR3 has 14 residues. Germline V CDR1 and CDR2: SGHRS, YFSETQ. The CDR3: CASSWGDSRNEQYV. The CDR3 region has the DNA TGCGCCAGCAGCTGGGGGGACAGTAGGAACGAGCAGTACGTC.

This clone was seen just once. This chain uses TRBV5-1 with TRBJ1-5; no clear D gene. The CDR3 is made up of 13 amino acids. V was pared by 5 bases and J by 3 bases, with 9 bases between. Germline values: CDR1 SGHRS, CDR2 YFSETQ. This CDR3 is CASSLDDNQPQHF. CDR3 in DNA: TGCGCCAGCAGTTTAGACGACAATCAGCCCCAGCATTTT. Full variable domain (remainder filled in from reference TRBV5-1 and TRBJ1-5): KAGVTQTPRYLIKTRGQQVTLSCSPISGHRSVSWYQQTPGQGLQFLFEYFSETQRNKGNFPGRFSGRQFSNSRSEMNVSTLELGDSALYLCASSLDDNQPQHFGDGTRLSIL.

The chain links TRBV27 to TRBJ2-7; D is possibly TRBD2 (5 bases). Germline CDR1 and CDR2: MNHEY and SMNVEV (reference sequence). CDR3 size: 12 residues. V lost 4 bases, J lost 1 base, and 5 bases lay in between. The CDR3: CASSSGSYEQYF. The CDR3 DNA is TGTGCCAGCAGTTCGGGGTCCTACGAGCAGTACTTC.

J is TRBJ1-1 and V is TRBV19, with 10 bases identical to TRBD1. Germline CDR1 LNHDA, CDR2 SQIVND (reference sequence). V gave up 5 bases and J gave up 1 base; unmatched junction bases: 7. The CDR3 sequence is 16 residues long. CDR3 residues: CASSPRQGAQNTEAFF. The CDR3 nucleotides are TGTGCCAGTAGTCCGCGACAGGGGGCGCAGAACACTGAAGCTTTCTTT.

V is TRBV6-6 and J is TRBJ1-5; D is unresolved. This CDR3 contains 16 residues. The germline V gene has CDR1 MNHNY and CDR2 SVGAGI (reference sequence). Trimming pared 3 bases from V and 0 bases from J, leaving 12 bases between. CDR3 sequence: CASSYSQGYSNQPQHF. DNA for the CDR3: TGTGCCAGCAGTTATTCCCAAGGTTATAGCAATCAGCCCCAGCATTTT.

V is TRBV5-4 and J is TRBJ2-7, with 7 bases that match TRBD2. Per the germline V gene, CDR1 is SGHNT and CDR2 is YYREEE (reference sequence). This CDR3 has 16 amino acids. After removal of 1 base from V and 0 bases from J, the junction contained 7 bases not matched to a gene. This CDR3 is CASSLSIGRDSYEQYF. As DNA, the CDR3 is TGTGCCAGCAGCTTGAGTATAGGGAGGGACTCCTACGAGCAGTACTTC.

J is TRBJ2-1 and V is TRBV5-1; D is perhaps TRBD1 or TRBD2 (6 bases each). This CDR3 contains 14 residues. Germline V gives CDR1 SGHRS, CDR2 YFSETQ. Trimming pared 4 bases from V and 4 bases from J, leaving 12 bases between. The CDR3 loop is CASSEGGGYNEQFF. DNA of the CDR3: TGCGCCAGCAGCGAAGGAGGGGGGTACAATGAGCAGTTCTTC.

The sample holds a few counts of this clone. The chain carries TRBV2 and TRBJ2-1; D is unresolved. V lost 7 bases and J 3 bases, leaving 13 bases between the germline ends. The CDR3 has 14 residues. Germline loops: CDR1 SNHLY, CDR2 FYNNEI. The CDR3 protein is CASNDPAGYNEQFF. The CDR3 nucleotides read TGTGCCAGCAACGACCCAGCCGGCTACAATGAGCAGTTCTTC.

This clone was seen only a few times. The CDR3 region is CASSLITGGNTGELFF. CDR3 coding DNA: TGTGCCAGCAGTTTAATAACTGGGGGGAACACCGGGGAGCTGTTTTTT. The V gene is TRBV27, the J gene TRBJ2-2; D may correspond to TRBD1 or TRBD2 (5 bases each). The CDR3 consists of 16 residues. The V end was cut by 2 bases, the J end by 1 base, with 11 bases between. Per the germline V gene, CDR1 is MNHEY and CDR2 is SMNVEV (reference sequence).

This chain links TRBV6-6 with TRBJ2-1; 10 positions agree with TRBD2. CDR3 length: 15 amino acids. CDR1 and CDR2 (germline): MNHNY, SVGAGI (reference sequence). Losses at the gene ends were 5 bases for V and 8 bases for J; bases not matched to a gene: 9. The CDR3 region is CASSSSGGAWYEQFF. CDR3 DNA: TGTGCCAGCAGTAGCAGCGGGGGGGCTTGGTATGAGCAGTTCTTC.

This rearrangement joins TRBV7-6 to TRBJ2-7; D not resolved. The germline V gene has CDR1 SGHVS and CDR2 FNYEAQ. With 1 base removed from V and 6 bases from J, the gap between germline ends came to 10 bases. The CDR3 is 13 residues long. The CDR3 region has the DNA TGTGCCAGCAGCTTAGGAGAGGTTGCCGAGCAGTACTTC. Amino acids: CASSLGEVAEQYF. Complete variable domain (other parts from reference TRBV7-6 and TRBJ2-7): GAGVSQSPRYKVTKRGQDVALRCDPISGHVSLYWYRQALGQGPEFLTYFNYEAQQDKSGLPNDRFSAERPEGSISTLTIQRTEQRDSAMYRCASSLGEVAEQYFGPGTRLTVT.

This clone was recorded once. J is TRBJ2-4 and V is TRBV13, with no clear D. The ends were cut back, 4 bases at V and 1 base at J, with 14 bases in the middle. Germline V gene lookup returns CDR1 PRHDT and CDR2 FYEKMQ (reference sequence). The CDR3 extends over 16 amino acids. CDR3 protein: CASSSTSLFAKNIQYF. CDR3 bases: TGTGCCAGCAGCTCCACGTCCCTCTTCGCCAAAAACATTCAGTACTTC.

This clone has just a few counts. This chain connects TRBV6-1 to TRBJ1-5; D is undetermined. The germline V gene encodes CDR1 MNHNS and CDR2 SASEGT. The V end lost 5 bases, the J end lost 11 bases, and 13 bases lay between the germline ends. This CDR3 has 12 amino acids. CDR3 nucleotides: TGTGCCAGCAGTTATGACGGTAGGGCCCAGCATTTT. As protein: CASSYDGRAQHF.

The chain employs TRBV10-3 and TRBJ1-1; D uncertain. Trimming took off 10 bases at V and 4 bases at J, with 19 bases between the two ends. The CDR3 runs to 14 residues. Germline V lookup: CDR1 ENHRY, CDR2 SYGVKD. The CDR3 loop reads CATSGPQGVTEAFF. CDR3 coding DNA: TGTGCCACATCCGGGCCCCAAGGCGTCACTGAAGCTTTCTTT.

This rearrangement joins TRBV9 to TRBJ1-3; D call uncertain. Germline V gene data show CDR1 as SGDLS and CDR2 as YYNGEE. This CDR3 has 13 amino acids. V was pared by 0 bases and J by 8 bases, with 9 bases between. In DNA form, the CDR3 reads TGTGCCAGCAGCGTAGGTTTATGGGACACCATATATTTT. Residues: CASSVGLWDTIYF.

V and J are TRBV7-3 and TRBJ2-7; weak D call: TRBD2 (6 bases). This CDR3 region has 15 residues. Germline lookup yields CDR1 SGHTA and CDR2 FQGTGA. Trimming pared 5 bases from V and 2 bases from J, leaving 16 bases between. Here the CDR3 reads CASSLSSVGTYEQYF. The CDR3 nucleotides read TGTGCCAGCAGCCTCTCTAGCGTCGGCACCTACGAGCAGTACTTC. Supplemented by reference TRBV7-3 and TRBJ2-7, the full variable domain reads GAGVSQTPSNKVTEKGKYVELRCDPISGHTALYWYRQSLGQGPEFLIYFQGTGAADDSGLPNDRFFAVRPEGSVSTLKIQRTERGDSAVYLCASSLSSVGTYEQYFGPGTRLTVT.

V and J are TRBV11-2 and TRBJ2-7; D unclear. The CDR3 is 13 amino acids. From germline, CDR1 is SGHAT and CDR2 FQNNGV. V lost 5 bases to trimming and J lost 0 bases, with 8 bases between them. The CDR3 sequence: CASSQIGSYEQYV. CDR3 coding DNA: TGTGCCAGCAGCCAAATCGGCTCCTACGAGCAGTACGTC.

The V call is TRBV25-1, the J call TRBJ2-3; D uncertain. Germline CDR1 reads MGHDK; CDR2 reads SYGVNS. The CDR3 totals 17 residues. The V end was cut by 0 bases, the J end by 0 bases, with 13 bases between. CDR3 in amino acids: CASSEYSPVSSTDTQYF. DNA of the CDR3: TGTGCCAGCAGTGAATATTCCCCCGTCAGTAGCACAGATACGCAGTATTTT.

This clone was observed a few times. V is TRBV7-8 and J is TRBJ1-5, with TRBD1 matching over 7 bases. After removal of 5 bases from V and 7 bases from J, the junction contained 8 bases not matched to a gene. The CDR3 contains 14 residues. CDR1 SGHVS and CDR2 FQNEAQ come from the germline V gene. CDR3 protein: CASSPDRVRQPQHF. The CDR3 nucleotides read TGTGCCAGCAGCCCAGACAGGGTGAGGCAGCCCCAGCATTTT.

The chain employs TRBV7-2 and TRBJ1-2; weak D call: TRBD1 (5 bases). V shed 5 bases and J shed 4 bases, with 14 bases lying between them. The CDR3 runs 14 residues. The V gene's germline CDR1 is SGHTA and CDR2 FQGNSA. The CDR3 spells CASSPTRGTYGYTF. CDR3 coding DNA: TGTGCCAGCAGCCCCACGCGGGGCACCTATGGCTACACCTTC.

The chain couples TRBV6-5 to TRBJ2-1; D not resolved. This CDR3 is 13 amino acids long. V lost 6 bases, J lost 6 bases, and 12 bases lay in between. Germline loops: CDR1 MNHEY, CDR2 SVGAGI. CDR3 coding DNA: TGTGCCAGCAGCCCCGACTCGCCCAATGAGCAGTTCTTC. This codes for CASSPDSPNEQFF.

This rearrangement joins TRBV5-1 to TRBJ1-2; a possible D gene is TRBD1 (6 bases). Germline CDR1 and CDR2: SGHRS and YFSETQ. The germline V and J ends were trimmed by 4 bases and 0 bases, with 13 bases remaining between them. The CDR3 extends over 15 amino acids. CDR3 nucleotides: TGCGCCAGCAGCCTGGACAGTGCGACTAACTATGGCTACACCTTC. Residues: CASSLDSATNYGYTF.

This sequence joins TRBV6-1 and TRBJ1-2; 10 positions agree with TRBD1. The trim removed 5 bases at V and 7 bases at J, leaving 7 bases unmatched. From germline, CDR1 is MNHNS and CDR2 SASEGT. The CDR3 loop spans 14 amino acids. The CDR3 nucleotides read TGTGCCAGCAGTTCCGGGACAGGGGTGTCTGGCTACACCTTC. Translating gives CASSSGTGVSGYTF.

CDR3 loop: CASSQDFGGSGNTIYF. CDR3 DNA sequence: TGCGCCAGCAGCCAAGATTTTGGTGGTTCCGGAAACACCATATATTTT. J is TRBJ1-3 and V is TRBV4-3; no clear D gene. The V end lost 0 bases, the J end lost 4 bases, and 13 bases lay between the germline ends. The CDR3 sequence is 16 residues long. Germline V lookup: CDR1 LGHNA, CDR2 YSLEER.

This clone has only one observation. The chain recombines TRBV28 with TRBJ2-5, with 7 bases lining up with TRBD2. The CDR3 is 15 residues long. The junction had 12 bases not matched to a gene; V was cut back by 6 bases and J by 5 bases. CDR1 is MDHEN, CDR2 SYDVKM, per germline. The CDR3 region has the DNA TGTGCCAGCAGCCGATCGACCGACGGGGGGGAGACCCAGTACTTC. Translated, it gives CASSRSTDGGETQYF.

The CDR3 sequence is CASGLGRGGGYTF. The CDR3 DNA sequence: TGTGCTAGTGGTTTGGGAAGAGGGGGCGGCTACACCTTC. The chain carries TRBV12-5 and TRBJ1-2; 7 bases align to TRBD1. Per the germline V gene, CDR1 is LGHNT and CDR2 is FRNRAP. V gave up 1 base and J gave up 8 bases; unmatched junction bases: 4. CDR3 length: 13 amino acids.

This clone is termed large. This rearrangement joins TRBV19 to TRBJ1-1; tentative D call: TRBD1 (5 bases). V lost 1 base to trimming and J lost 1 base, with 13 bases between them. The CDR3 totals 16 residues. CDR1 is LNHDA and CDR2 is SQIVND in the germline V gene (reference sequence). CDR3 coding DNA: TGTGCCAGTAGTATAGGGGGGACCGGGAGGAACACTGAAGCTTTCTTT. Translation gives CASSIGGTGRNTEAFF.

This sequence joins TRBV5-1 and TRBJ2-1, with D possibly being TRBD2 (7 bases). The CDR3 sequence is 16 residues long. CDR1 is SGHRS, CDR2 YFSETQ, per germline. V shed 0 bases and J shed 2 bases, with 12 bases lying between them. CDR3: CASSLAGGPPYNEQFF. Here the CDR3 DNA reads TGCGCCAGCAGCTTGGCCGGGGGGCCCCCCTACAATGAGCAGTTCTTC.